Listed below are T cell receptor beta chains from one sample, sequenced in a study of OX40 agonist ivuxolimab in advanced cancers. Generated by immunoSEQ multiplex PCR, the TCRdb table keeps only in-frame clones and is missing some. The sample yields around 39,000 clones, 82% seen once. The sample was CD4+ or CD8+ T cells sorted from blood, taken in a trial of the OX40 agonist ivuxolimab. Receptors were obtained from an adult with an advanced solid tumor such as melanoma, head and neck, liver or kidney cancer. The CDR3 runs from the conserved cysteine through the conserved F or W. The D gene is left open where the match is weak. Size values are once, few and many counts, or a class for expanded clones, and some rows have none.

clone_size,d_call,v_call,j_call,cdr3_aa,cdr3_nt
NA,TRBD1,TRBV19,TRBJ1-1,CASSRQGDTEAFF,TGTGCCAGTAGTCGACAGGGGGACACTGAAGCTTTCTTT
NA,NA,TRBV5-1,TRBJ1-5,CASSLAVQGPQHF,TGCGCCAGCAGCTTGGCGGTTCAGGGGCCCCAGCATTTT
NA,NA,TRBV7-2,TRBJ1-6,CASSSRGYNSPLHF,TGTGCCAGCAGCTCCCGGGGCTATAATTCACCCCTCCACTTT
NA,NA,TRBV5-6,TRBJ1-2,CASSLVQQDYGYTF,TGTGCCAGCAGCTTGGTACAGCAAGACTATGGCTACACCTTC
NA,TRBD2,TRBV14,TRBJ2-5,CASSPRLAGLETQYF,TGTGCCAGCAGCCCCCGGCTAGCGGGGTTAGAGACCCAGTACTTC
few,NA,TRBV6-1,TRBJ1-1,CASSEGRAGRAFF,TGTGCCAGCAGTGAAGGGAGGGCAGGGCGGGCTTTCTTT
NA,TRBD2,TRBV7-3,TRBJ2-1,CASSPRTSGGAFYNEQFF,TGTGCCAGCAGCCCCCGGACTAGCGGGGGGGCCTTCTACAATGAGCAGTTCTTC
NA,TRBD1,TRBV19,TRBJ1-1,CASSRGQGNMNTEAFF,TGTGCCAGTAGTAGGGGACAGGGGAACATGAACACTGAAGCTTTCTTT
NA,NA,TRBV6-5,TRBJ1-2,CASRRNYGYTF,TGTGCCAGCAGAAGAAACTATGGCTACACCTTC
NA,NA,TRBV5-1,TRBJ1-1,CASSPARDATEAFF,TGCGCCAGCAGCCCAGCCCGGGACGCCACTGAAGCTTTCTTT
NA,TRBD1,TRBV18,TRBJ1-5,CASSPLQGASQPQHF,TGTGCCAGCTCACCCCTTCAGGGGGCAAGTCAGCCCCAGCATTTT
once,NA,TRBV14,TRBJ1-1,CASPHICQGRRLWNTEAFF,TGTGCCAGCCCCCATATTTGTCAGGGGCGGAGGTTATGGAACACTGAAGCTTTCTTT
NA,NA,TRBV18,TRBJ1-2,CASSPDTLDYGYTF,TGTGCCAGCTCACCAGACACCCTAGACTATGGCTACACCTTC
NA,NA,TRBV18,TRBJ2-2,CASSPGNTGELFF,TGTGCCAGCTCACCAGGGAACACCGGGGAGCTGTTTTTT
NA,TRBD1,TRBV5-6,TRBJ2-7,CASSLRSGGYEQYF,TGTGCCAGCAGCTTGCGGTCAGGGGGCTACGAGCAGTACTTC
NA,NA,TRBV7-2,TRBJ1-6,CASSLALAQHSPLHF,TGTGCCAGCAGCTTAGCGTTAGCACAACATTCACCCCTCCACTTT
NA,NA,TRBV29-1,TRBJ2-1,CSASRFDRYNEQFF,TGCAGCGCTTCCCGATTTGACAGGTACAATGAGCAGTTCTTC
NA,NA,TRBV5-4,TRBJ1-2,CASSLEQVFYGYTF,TGTGCCAGCAGCTTGGAACAGGTTTTCTATGGCTACACCTTC
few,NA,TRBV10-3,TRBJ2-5,CAINGRGIGETQYF,TGTGCCATCAACGGCAGGGGTATAGGGGAGACCCAGTACTTC
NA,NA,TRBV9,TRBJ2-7,CASSVGVGDTYEQYF,TGTGCCAGCAGCGTAGGGGTAGGGGACACCTACGAGCAGTACTTC